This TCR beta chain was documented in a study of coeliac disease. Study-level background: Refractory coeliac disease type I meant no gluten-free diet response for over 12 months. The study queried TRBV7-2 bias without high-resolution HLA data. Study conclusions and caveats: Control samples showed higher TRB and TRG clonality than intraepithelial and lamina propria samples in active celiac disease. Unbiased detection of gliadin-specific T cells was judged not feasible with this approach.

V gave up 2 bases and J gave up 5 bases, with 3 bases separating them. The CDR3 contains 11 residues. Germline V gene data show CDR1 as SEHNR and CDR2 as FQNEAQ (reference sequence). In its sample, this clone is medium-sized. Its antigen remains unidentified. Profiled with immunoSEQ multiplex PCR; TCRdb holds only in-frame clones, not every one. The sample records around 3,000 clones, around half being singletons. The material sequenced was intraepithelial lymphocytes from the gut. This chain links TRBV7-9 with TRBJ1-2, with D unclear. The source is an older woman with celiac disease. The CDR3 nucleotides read TGTGCCAGCAGCTTACCTTATGGCTACACCTTC. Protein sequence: CASSLPYGYTF.